The 12 T cell receptor beta chains below were found in one sample sequenced in a study of T cells after yellow fever vaccination. TCRdb fed the 5' RACE reads into MiXCR, producing one record per CDR3 protein. The table has about 580,000 distinct CDR3 sequences, less than 20% seen once. Sequences were derived from PBMCs, sampled 5 to 6 days after the first yellow fever vaccination. The receptors here all came from a young man who received the YFV17D yellow fever vaccine.

The count of this clonotype is one. The chain combines TRBV7-2 with TRBJ2-1; D is undetermined. CDR1 is SGHTA and CDR2 is FQGNSA in the germline V gene. The CDR3 totals 12 residues. V lost 7 bases to trimming and J lost 10 bases, with 14 bases between them. CDR3 loop: CASTSRSREQFF. The CDR3 region has the DNA TGTGCCAGCACCTCCCGGTCGCGGGAGCAGTTCTTC.

The chain has TRBV12-3 or TRBV12-4 and TRBJ1-5; possible D gene TRBD1, 6 bases. CDR3 length: 15 residues. The germline V and J ends were trimmed by 7 bases and 3 bases, with 16 bases remaining between them. CDR3 sequence reads: CASTQGRGTNQPQHF. CDR3 sequence (DNA): TGTGCCAGCACTCAAGGGAGGGGGACCAATCAGCCCCAGCATTTT.

This rearrangement joins TRBV7-6 to TRBJ2-3; a possible D gene is TRBD2 (6 bases). V lost 2 bases, J lost 0 bases, and 12 bases lay in between. The CDR3 extends over 16 amino acids. Germline V gene sequence: CDR1 SGHVS, CDR2 FNYEAQ. CDR3 nucleotide sequence: TGTGCCAGCAGCTTACAGCCGGGACTTAGCACAGATACGCAGTATTTT. Its protein product is CASSLQPGLSTDTQYF.

This clonotype appeared a few times. The rearrangement uses TRBV6-5 and TRBJ2-5; 9 positions agree with TRBD2. The CDR3 sequence is 14 residues long. Trimming at V came to 0 bases and at J to 5 bases, leaving 1 base not matched to a gene. Germline V gene sequence: CDR1 MNHEY, CDR2 SVGAGI. The CDR3 sequence is CASSYSSGGETQYF. CDR3 in DNA: TGTGCCAGCAGTTACTCGAGCGGGGGGGAGACCCAGTACTTC.

The chain uses TRBV6-1 and TRBJ1-2; no definite D call. V lost 2 bases and J 8 bases, leaving 9 bases between the germline ends. Germline CDR1 reads MNHNS; CDR2 reads SASEGT. This CDR3 region has 12 residues. The CDR3 coding sequence is TGTGCCAGCAGTGAATCACTCTCCGGCTACACCTTC. Its translation: CASSESLSGYTF.

This clonotype was seen only a few times. The rearrangement joins TRBV28 to TRBJ1-2; D gene uncertain. CDR3 size: 13 residues. V dropped 3 bases and J dropped 7 bases, with 12 bases sitting between them. Germline loops: CDR1 MDHEN, CDR2 SYDVKM. This CDR3 is CASSFRTIGGYTF. In DNA, the CDR3 is TGTGCCAGCAGTTTTAGGACGATTGGTGGCTACACCTTC.

Comments on this clonotype: A read error may produce the germline difference seen at one junction end. V is TRBV20-1 and J is TRBJ1-2, with D maybe TRBD1 (5 bases). The CDR3 runs to 14 residues. Germline values: CDR1 DFQATT, CDR2 SNEGSKA (reference sequence). CDR3 sequence (DNA): TGCAGTGCTAGAGACCCGGGCAGTTATTGGGGACCAGGGTTC. Encoded protein: CSARDPGSYWGPGF.

This clonotype showed up just a few times. A read error may account for a junction end that differs from germline. The V and J genes are TRBV10-3 and TRBJ1-6; 7 nucleotides match TRBD1. In germline, CDR1 is ENHRY, CDR2 SYGVKD. The CDR3 runs 16 residues. The CDR3 region has the DNA TGTGCCATCTGTGAAGAGACAGGGCGAACTAATTCACCCCTCCACTTT. Translated: CAICEETGRTNSPLHF.

The J gene is TRBJ2-4, the V gene TRBV6-1; D perhaps matches TRBD2 (5 bases). CDR1 is MNHNS and CDR2 is SASEGT in the germline V gene. V lost 6 bases and J 0 bases, leaving 9 bases between the germline ends. The CDR3 consists of 14 residues. The CDR3 loop is CASRRTVAKNIQYF. CDR3 DNA sequence: TGTGCCAGCAGGAGGACTGTAGCCAAAAACATTCAGTACTTC.

This clonotype was seen only a few times. The chain uses TRBV18 and TRBJ2-4; possibly TRBD1 for D (6 bases). This CDR3 is 15 amino acids long. Trimming took 2 bases from V and 0 from J, leaving 8 bases between them. Per the germline V gene, CDR1 is KGHSH and CDR2 is LQKENI. The chain's CDR3 is CASSPGQLAKNIQYF. CDR3 DNA sequence: TGTGCCAGCTCACCAGGACAGCTAGCCAAAAACATTCAGTACTTC.

The CDR3 reads CASSLVFRGNYGYTF. CDR3 nucleotides: TGTGCCAGCAGCTTAGTATTTCGGGGTAACTATGGCTACACCTTC. The chain carries TRBV7-2 and TRBJ1-2; D gene uncertain. CDR1 and CDR2 (germline): SGHTA, FQGNSA. CDR3 size: 15 residues. The V end lost 1 base, the J end lost 1 base, and 10 bases lay between the germline ends.

This clonotype was observed a single time. The gene calls are TRBV24-1 and TRBJ2-5; D is perhaps TRBD1 (5 bases). Per the germline V gene, CDR1 is KGHDR and CDR2 is SFDVKD. This CDR3 is 15 amino acids long. V gave up 0 bases and J gave up 1 base, with 8 bases separating them. The CDR3: CATSDLQGGQETQYF. DNA of the CDR3: TGTGCCACCAGTGATTTGCAGGGCGGCCAAGAGACCCAGTACTTC.